These T cell receptor beta chains were read from a single sample in a study of blood T cell repertoires in COVID-19. The data were produced by immunoSEQ multiplex PCR, yet TCRdb's version contains in-frame clones alone and is incomplete. The sample includes 200,000 to 300,000 clones, over 75% of them seen just once. Specimen: peripheral blood. These receptors originate from a woman of 80 years or more with acute or convalescent COVID-19. Each CDR3 is given with its conserved first and last residue. Each record gives: D gene, J gene, clone size, V gene, CDR3 DNA, CDR3 protein. A D gene is named only where the DNA matches it firmly. Expanded clones are given a class, and other clones once, few, many or no size at all.

.	TRBJ2-5	few	TRBV3-1/TRBV3-2	TGTGCCAGCTCGGCTGGCGGGTACCAAGAGACCCAGTACTTC	CASSAGGYQETQYF
TRBD2	TRBJ2-3	.	TRBV5-6	TGTGCCAGCAGCTTCCGACTAGCGGGGGGGCGCGATACGCAGTATTTT	CASSFRLAGGRDTQYF
.	TRBJ2-3	.	TRBV21-1	TGTGCCAGCACCGCCGGGACAGGGCTGGGGACAGATACGCAGTATTTT	CASTAGTGLGTDTQYF
.	TRBJ2-2	.	TRBV11-2	TGTGCCAGCAGCTTCCGGGTTGCCACCGGGGAGCTGTTTTTT	CASSFRVATGELFF
.	TRBJ2-3	once	TRBV12-3/TRBV12-4	TGTGCCAGCAGCTACACAGATACGCAGTATTTT	CASSYTDTQYF
TRBD2	TRBJ2-5	.	TRBV10-3	TGTGCCATCAGTGAGTCGGCGGCGGGGGGGCCGCAGACCCAGTACTTC	CAISESAAGGPQTQYF
TRBD1	TRBJ1-1	.	TRBV28	TGTGCCAGCAGTCAGACAGGGGACCGTGAAGCTTTCTTT	CASSQTGDREAFF
TRBD1	TRBJ1-5	.	TRBV28	TGTGCCAGCGGGGTCTTACCAGGGGGTCAGCCCCAGCATTTT	CASGVLPGGQPQHF
TRBD2	TRBJ2-2	.	TRBV29-1	TGCACCCTACGTGTGGGTCGCAGCGGGGATAGGGACGGGGAGCTGTTTTTT	CTLRVGRSGDRDGELFF
TRBD2	TRBJ2-1	.	TRBV5-1	TGCGCCAGCAGCCGGACGGCTGGCGGGAGGGACAATGAGCAGTTCTTC	CASSRTAGGRDNEQFF
.	TRBJ2-1	few	TRBV3-1/TRBV3-2	TGTGCCAGCAGCCCAAGCGCCGGGGCCTACAATGAGCAGTTCTTC	CASSPSAGAYNEQFF
.	TRBJ1-1	.	TRBV27	TGTGCCAGCAGTTTAGGCCCCCTGAGGAGAGCTTTCTTT	CASSLGPLRRAFF
TRBD1	TRBJ1-2	.	TRBV6-5	TGTGCCAGCAAGATGGACAGGCCTAACTATGGCTACACCTTC	CASKMDRPNYGYTF
.	TRBJ2-7	.	TRBV28	TGTGCCAGCAGTTTACCCAGACAAGAGCAGTACTTC	CASSLPRQEQYF
TRBD2	TRBJ2-5	few	TRBV2	TGTGCCAGCAGTGTCTGGGCGGGGGGATTTCAAGAGACCCAGTACTTC	CASSVWAGGFQETQYF
TRBD1	TRBJ2-1	once	TRBV15	TGTGCCACCAGCAGGATGACAGGGGTTGTTGACAATGAGCAGTTCTTC	CATSRMTGVVDNEQFF
.	TRBJ1-2	.	TRBV19	TGTGCCAGTAGATTTATACAGGGTGCTAACTATGGCTACACCTTC	CASRFIQGANYGYTF
.	TRBJ2-1	.	TRBV11-3	TGTGCCAGCAGCTTAGACCCGGGGTCCAATGAGCAGTTCTTC	CASSLDPGSNEQFF
.	TRBJ1-4	few	TRBV5-1	TGCGCCAGCAGCTGGGGGGGCGGAGGAGATGAAAAACTGTTTTTT	CASSWGGGGDEKLFF
.	TRBJ2-5	.	TRBV9	TGTGCCAGCAGCGTAGGCGGGGGCCCAACCCAAGAGACCCAGTACTTC	CASSVGGGPTQETQYF
TRBD1	TRBJ1-4	.	TRBV4-1	TGCGCCAGCAGCCAAGATAGGGACAGGCCCCGCACTAATGAAAAACTGTTTTTT	CASSQDRDRPRTNEKLFF
.	TRBJ1-3	.	TRBV9	TGTGCCAGCAGCGACACCACAGGGGGAAACACCATATATTTT	CASSDTTGGNTIYF
TRBD1	TRBJ1-4	few	TRBV6-6	TGTGCCAGCAGTAAGGGACAGGGGACAACTAATGAAAAACTGTTTTTT	CASSKGQGTTNEKLFF
TRBD1	TRBJ1-1	once	TRBV16	TGTGCCAGCAGCCAATCGCGACAGGGGAACACTGAAGCTTTCTTT	CASSQSRQGNTEAFF